This TCR beta chain was observed in a study of regulatory T cells in long-lasting Graves disease. Findings of the study overall: Persistent disease exhibited a predilection for TRBV28, TRBJ1-2 and TRBJ2-5. Not thyroid tissue but only peripheral blood was studied.

A word on this clonotype: Its antigen is not identified.

The length of the CDR3 is 14 residues. From germline, CDR1 is MGHRA and CDR2 YSYEKL. V shed 1 base and J shed 2 bases, with 9 bases lying between them. Through Arm-PCR of CDR3 regions and iRepertoire HTBI primers, TCR beta libraries were built. In TCRdb, the multiplex PCR reads were re-called with MiXCR into one record per CDR3 protein. The sample yields about 470,000 distinct CDR3 sequences, more than 20% seen once. Noted time point: persistent/refractory GD, antithyroid drugs over 5 years with positive TRAb. Extracted PBMC RNA gave rise to the TCR library. Sequenced material: peripheral blood mononuclear cells (PBMCs), taken when the disease was refractory, from a patient treated with antithyroid drugs. The V and J genes are TRBV4-1 and TRBJ2-7; D assignment may be TRBD1 or TRBD2 (5 bases each). This TCR was recovered from a female donor with Graves disease. The CDR3 region is CASSQGSGPYEQYF. CDR3 in DNA: TGCGCCAGCAGCCAAGGGTCGGGGCCCTACGAGCAGTACTTC.